The 20 T cell receptor beta chains below were found in one sample sequenced in a study of blood T cells in healthy people across ages. It was with a sample-barcoded 5' primer and a J-beta primer mix that a second PCR of roughly 7 to 12 cycles was run. TCRdb re-called the 5' RACE reads with MiXCR, one entry per CDR3 protein. The repertoire includes about 1,400,000 distinct CDR3 sequences, 59% of them detected once, and 5% to 7% sits in the top ten. The specimen was blood. The receptors were sampled from a man younger than 35 in good health.

The V call is TRBV19, the J call TRBJ2-7; 10 nucleotides line up with TRBD1. The CDR3 has 15 amino acids. Germline V gene lookup returns CDR1 LNHDA and CDR2 SQIVND (reference sequence). Trimming at V came to 5 bases and at J to 5 bases, leaving 9 bases not matched to a gene. CDR3 sequence: CASSRPGTGVHEQYF. Written as DNA, the CDR3 is TGTGCCAGTAGTCGACCCGGGACAGGGGTCCACGAGCAGTACTTC. The complete variable domain, with remaining parts taken from reference TRBV19 and TRBJ2-7, reads DGGITQSPKYLFRKEGQNVTLSCEQNLNHDAMYWYRQDPGQGLRLIYYSQIVNDFQKGDIAEGYSVSREKKESFPLTVTSAQKNPTAFYLCASSRPGTGVHEQYFGPGTRLTVT.

The gene calls are TRBV29-1 and TRBJ2-1; D gene unclear. Germline values: CDR1 SQVTM, CDR2 ANQGSEA. The CDR3 extends over 17 amino acids. V lost 1 base to trimming and J lost 6 bases, with 22 bases between them. CDR3: CSVEAGTPKVPCNEQFF. The CDR3 DNA sequence: TGCAGCGTTGAAGCAGGAACCCCCAAAGTACCCTGCAATGAGCAGTTCTTC.

The CDR3 sequence is CASSLTGGDAGELFF. DNA for the CDR3: TGTGCCAGCAGTTTAACAGGGGGTGACGCCGGGGAGCTGTTTTTT. This rearrangement joins TRBV12-3 or TRBV12-4 to TRBJ2-2; 8 bases are shared with TRBD1. The ends lost 2 bases at V and 6 bases at J; junction bases unmatched: 5. The CDR3 is 15 amino acids.

The V gene is TRBV10-1, the J gene TRBJ2-3; no reliable D call. The CDR3 runs to 16 residues. In germline, CDR1 is WNHNN, CDR2 SYGVQD (reference sequence). The ends were cut back, 3 bases at V and 0 bases at J, with 13 bases in the middle. CDR3 sequence reads: CASSEYRPGSTDTQYF. The CDR3, as DNA: TGCGCCAGCAGTGAATACAGACCCGGTAGCACAGATACGCAGTATTTT.

The gene calls are TRBV5-1 and TRBJ1-2; D gene unclear. Germline values: CDR1 SGHRS, CDR2 YFSETQ. V lost 5 bases and J 4 bases, leaving 12 bases between the germline ends. The CDR3 totals 13 residues. CDR3 nucleotides: TGCGCCAGCAGAGTCACAGCGGTCTATGGCTACACCTTC. This gives the protein CASRVTAVYGYTF.

The chain's CDR3 is CSVEGQGTLYEQYF. CDR3 DNA: TGCAGCGTTGAGGGACAGGGAACCCTCTACGAGCAGTACTTC. The chain links TRBV29-1 to TRBJ2-7, with 9 bases fitting TRBD1. Trimming at V came to 3 bases and at J to 3 bases, leaving 6 bases not matched to a gene. The CDR3 is made up of 14 amino acids. Germline values: CDR1 SQVTM, CDR2 ANQGSEA.

A single count supports this clonotype. The rearrangement links TRBV3-1 to TRBJ2-4; possible D gene TRBD2, 6 bases. The J call may be faulty, since TRBJ2-7 better matches the DNA end. Germline values: CDR1 LGHDT, CDR2 YNNKEL (reference sequence). There are 14 residues in the CDR3. The CDR3 sequence: CASSPQGTYYEQYF. The DNA for the CDR3 is TGTGCCAGCAGCCCCCAAGGGACTTACTACGAGCAGTACTTC.

This chain uses TRBV29-1 with TRBJ1-1, with D hard to call. The CDR3 is made up of 13 amino acids. Germline V CDR1 and CDR2: SQVTM, ANQGSEA. Trimming cost V 2 bases and J 0 bases, with 7 bases left between them. The CDR3, as DNA: TGCAGCGTTGAACCTGGACTGAACACTGAAGCTTTCTTT. Residues: CSVEPGLNTEAFF. Variable domain in full (rest from reference TRBV29-1 and TRBJ1-1): SAVISQKPSRDICQRGTSLTIQCQVDSQVTMMFWYRQQPGQSLTLIATANQGSEATYESGFVIDKFPISRPNLTFSTLTVSNMSPEDSSIYLCSVEPGLNTEAFFGQGTRLTVV.

The J gene is TRBJ2-1, the V gene TRBV5-1, with a tentative D call TRBD1 (6 bases). The CDR3 contains 16 residues. V lost 0 bases, J lost 3 bases, and 13 bases lay in between. Per germline, CDR1 SGHRS and CDR2 YFSETQ. The CDR3 nucleotides read TGCGCCAGCAGCTTGGGGGTGGGGGCTTTCTACAATGAGCAGTTCTTC. Amino acid sequence: CASSLGVGAFYNEQFF.

CDR3 bases: TGTGCCAGCGGTCGACGGAACTATGGCTACACCTTC. It specifies CASGRRNYGYTF. The genes are TRBV25-1 and TRBJ1-2; D call uncertain. This CDR3 has 12 amino acids. CDR1 and CDR2 from the germline V gene are MGHDK and SYGVNS. The V end was cut by 8 bases, the J end by 2 bases, with 9 bases between.

This clonotype was observed a handful of times. The chain employs TRBV12-3 or TRBV12-4 and TRBJ2-7; 10 nucleotides align to TRBD1. The V segment lost 6 bases and the J segment 6 bases; nucleotides outside the gene matches: 8. The CDR3 spans 14 residues. The CDR3 bases are TGTGCCAGCAGCCGGGGACAGGGGAAGATCGAGCAGTACTTC. Its protein product is CASSRGQGKIEQYF.

This chain uses TRBV3-1 with TRBJ1-2; 7 positions match TRBD1. J was trimmed by 8 bases and V by 0 bases; bases with no gene match: 6. Germline CDR1 and CDR2: LGHDT and YNNKEL (reference sequence). This CDR3 region has 14 residues. This chain's CDR3 is CASSQEWTGGGYTF. CDR3 coding DNA: TGTGCCAGCAGCCAAGAGTGGACAGGAGGAGGCTACACCTTC. The entire variable domain, with the rest obtained from reference TRBV3-1 and TRBJ1-2, is as follows: DTAVSQTPKYLVTQMGNDKSIKCEQNLGHDTMYWYKQDSKKFLKIMFSYNNKELIINETVPNRFSPKSPDKAHLNLHINSLELGDSAVYFCASSQEWTGGGYTFGSGTRLTVV.

The chain has TRBV2 and TRBJ2-1; TRBD1 matches at 8 bases. Germline V lookup: CDR1 SNHLY, CDR2 FYNNEI. Trimming took 8 bases from V and 10 from J; bases not matched to a gene: 7. CDR3 length equals 12 residues. CDR3 in amino acids: CASSGTGLEQFF. The CDR3 region has the DNA TGTGCCAGCTCCGGGACAGGCCTCGAGCAGTTCTTC.

This clonotype was picked up a small number of times. The chain employs TRBV15 and TRBJ1-2; 8 bases match TRBD1. Germline CDR1 reads LNHNV; CDR2 reads YYDKDF (reference sequence). Trimming took 5 bases from V and 4 from J; bases not matched to a gene: 6. The CDR3 extends over 14 amino acids. This CDR3 reads CATSPDRGLYGYTF. CDR3 nucleotide sequence: TGTGCCACCAGCCCAGACAGGGGCCTCTATGGCTACACCTTC.

V usage is TRBV4-3 and J usage is TRBJ2-5; D not resolved. The assigned J gene may be wrong: the sequence end matches TRBJ2-7 better. The CDR3 has 16 residues. Per germline, CDR1 LGHNA and CDR2 YSLEER. The CDR3, as DNA: TGCGCCAGCAGCCGAGGACCGGAGTTAGAATACTACGAGCAGTACTTC. Encoded protein: CASSRGPELEYYEQYF.

This clonotype was counted a few times. V usage is TRBV27 and J usage is TRBJ2-3; TRBD2 might be the D (5 bases). V gave up 0 bases and J gave up 6 bases, with 19 bases separating them. CDR3 length equals 17 residues. The germline CDR1 and CDR2 sequences are MNHEY and SMNVEV (reference sequence). CDR3 bases: TGTGCCAGCAGTTTATCGCCGGGCCGGAGGCCACAGGATACGCAGTATTTT. This sequence encodes CASSLSPGRRPQDTQYF.

V and J are TRBV10-3 and TRBJ2-1; D is uncertain. Per germline, CDR1 ENHRY and CDR2 SYGVKD. Trimming removed 6 bases from V and 4 bases from J, with 7 bases in between. CDR3 size: 12 residues. CDR3 coding DNA: TGTGCCATCAGGGGCGGTTACAATGAGCAGTTCTTC. This codes for CAIRGGYNEQFF.

This clonotype showed up just a few times. The chain couples TRBV27 to TRBJ2-7; D tentatively reads TRBD1 or TRBD2 (5 bases each). Looked up from germline, CDR1 is MNHEY and CDR2 is SMNVEV (reference sequence). The V gene lost 0 bases and the J gene lost 7 bases, with 16 bases spanning the gap. The CDR3 totals 15 residues. Here the CDR3 reads CASSLSISVGPEQYF. DNA of the CDR3: TGTGCCAGCAGTTTATCGATCAGTGTGGGACCAGAGCAGTACTTC.

This clonotype has just one count. This chain connects TRBV27 to TRBJ2-4; TRBD1 aligns across 8 bases. The closer fit of TRBJ2-5 to the DNA end suggests the J call may be wrong. The CDR3 sequence is 14 residues long. Germline V CDR1 and CDR2: MNHEY, SMNVEV (reference sequence). The CDR3: CASSTTGGRETQYF. The DNA for the CDR3 is TGTGCCAGCAGTACAACAGGGGGTCGAGAGACCCAGTACTTC.

V is TRBV12-3 or TRBV12-4 and J is TRBJ2-2; 12 nucleotides align to TRBD2. The CDR3 consists of 16 residues. V dropped 4 bases and J dropped 0; count of bases not matched to a gene: 0. CDR3 residues: CASSWTSGANTGELFF. The DNA for the CDR3 is TGTGCCAGCAGTTGGACTAGCGGGGCGAACACCGGGGAGCTGTTTTTT.